This T cell receptor (beta chain) came from a study of T cells after yellow fever vaccination. Broader study findings: Subsequent booster samples again held most clones from primary vaccination (96% CD4, about 90% CD8). On re-exposure, the response was weaker but peaked faster, at day 5 versus 15.

The germline CDR1 and CDR2 sequences are SGHTA and FQGNSA. The J segment lost 1 base and the V segment lost 5 bases, leaving 6 bases of the junction unmatched. CDR3 length: 15 residues. This clonotype has only a few counts. Its matching antigen is unknown. A single record per CDR3 protein comes from TCRdb applying MiXCR to the 5' RACE reads. The sample yields 620,000 or so distinct CDR3 sequences, around 12% seen once. The chain couples TRBV7-2 to TRBJ2-5, with 8 bases matching TRBD1. This clonotype was obtained from a young man who received the YFV17D yellow fever vaccine. The sample consisted of PBMCs, taken on the day of the yellow fever booster vaccination. The CDR3 here is CASSPWTGSQETQYF. The CDR3, as DNA: TGTGCCAGCAGCCCCTGGACAGGGTCCCAAGAGACCCAGTACTTC.